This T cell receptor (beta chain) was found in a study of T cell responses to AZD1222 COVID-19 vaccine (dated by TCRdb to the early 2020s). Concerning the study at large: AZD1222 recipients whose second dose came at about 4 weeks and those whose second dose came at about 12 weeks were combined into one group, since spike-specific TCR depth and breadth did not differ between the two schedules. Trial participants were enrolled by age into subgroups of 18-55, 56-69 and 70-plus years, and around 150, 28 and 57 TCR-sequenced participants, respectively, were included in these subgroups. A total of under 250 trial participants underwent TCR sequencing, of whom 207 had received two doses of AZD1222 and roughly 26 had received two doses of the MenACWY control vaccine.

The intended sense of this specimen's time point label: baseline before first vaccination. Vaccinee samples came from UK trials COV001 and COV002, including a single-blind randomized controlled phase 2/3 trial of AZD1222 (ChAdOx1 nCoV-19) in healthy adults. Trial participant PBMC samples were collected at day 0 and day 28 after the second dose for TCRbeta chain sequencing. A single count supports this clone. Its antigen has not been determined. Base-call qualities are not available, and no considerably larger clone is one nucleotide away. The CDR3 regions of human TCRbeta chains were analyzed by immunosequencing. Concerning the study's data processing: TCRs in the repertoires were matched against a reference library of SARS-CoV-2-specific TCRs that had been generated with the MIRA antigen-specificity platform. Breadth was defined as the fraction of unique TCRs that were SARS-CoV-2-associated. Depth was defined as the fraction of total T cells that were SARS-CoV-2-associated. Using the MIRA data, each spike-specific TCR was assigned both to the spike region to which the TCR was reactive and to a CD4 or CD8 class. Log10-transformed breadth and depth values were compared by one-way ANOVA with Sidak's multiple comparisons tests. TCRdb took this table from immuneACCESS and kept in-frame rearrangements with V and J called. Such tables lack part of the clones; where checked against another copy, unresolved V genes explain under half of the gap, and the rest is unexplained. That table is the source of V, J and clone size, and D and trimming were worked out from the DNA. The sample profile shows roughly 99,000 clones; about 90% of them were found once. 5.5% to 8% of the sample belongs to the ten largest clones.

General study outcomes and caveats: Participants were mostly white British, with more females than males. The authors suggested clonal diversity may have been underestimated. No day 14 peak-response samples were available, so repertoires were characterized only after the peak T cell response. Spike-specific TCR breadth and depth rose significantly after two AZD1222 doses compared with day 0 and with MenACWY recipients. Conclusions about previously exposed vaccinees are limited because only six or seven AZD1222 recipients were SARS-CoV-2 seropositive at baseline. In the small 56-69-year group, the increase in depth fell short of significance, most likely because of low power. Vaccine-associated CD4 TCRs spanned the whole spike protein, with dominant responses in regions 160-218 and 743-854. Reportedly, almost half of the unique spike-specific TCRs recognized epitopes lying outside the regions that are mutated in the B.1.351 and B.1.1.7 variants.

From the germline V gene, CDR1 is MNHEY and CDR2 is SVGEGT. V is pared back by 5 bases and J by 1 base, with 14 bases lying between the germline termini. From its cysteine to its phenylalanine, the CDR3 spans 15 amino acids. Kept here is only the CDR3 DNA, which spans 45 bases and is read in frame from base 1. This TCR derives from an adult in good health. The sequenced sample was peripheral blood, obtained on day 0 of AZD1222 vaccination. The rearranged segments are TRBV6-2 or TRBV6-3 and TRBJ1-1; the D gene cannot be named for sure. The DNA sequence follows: TGTGCCAGCAGTCTCCATTCCGGATGGAACACTGAAGCTTTCTTT. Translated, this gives CASSLHSGWNTEAFF.